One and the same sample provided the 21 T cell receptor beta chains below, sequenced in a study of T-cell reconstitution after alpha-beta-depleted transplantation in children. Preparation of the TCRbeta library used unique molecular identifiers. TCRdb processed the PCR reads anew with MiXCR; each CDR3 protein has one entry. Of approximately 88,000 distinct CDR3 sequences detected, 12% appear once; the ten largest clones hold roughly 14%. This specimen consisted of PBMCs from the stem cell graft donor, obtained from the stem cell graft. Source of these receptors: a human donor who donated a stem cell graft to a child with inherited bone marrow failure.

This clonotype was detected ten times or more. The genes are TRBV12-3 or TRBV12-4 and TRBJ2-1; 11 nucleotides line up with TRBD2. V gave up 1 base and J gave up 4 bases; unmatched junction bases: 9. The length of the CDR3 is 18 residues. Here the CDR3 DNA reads TGTGCCAGCAGTTTAGGAACTAGCGGGAGAGACCTATACAATGAGCAGTTCTTC. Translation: CASSLGTSGRDLYNEQFF.

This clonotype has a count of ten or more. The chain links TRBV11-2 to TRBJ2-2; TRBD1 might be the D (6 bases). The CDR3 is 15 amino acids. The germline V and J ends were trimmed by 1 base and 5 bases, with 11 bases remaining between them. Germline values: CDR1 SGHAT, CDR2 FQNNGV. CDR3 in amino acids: CASSLGQVGTGELFF. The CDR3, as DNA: TGTGCCAGCAGCTTAGGACAGGTTGGAACCGGGGAGCTGTTTTTT.

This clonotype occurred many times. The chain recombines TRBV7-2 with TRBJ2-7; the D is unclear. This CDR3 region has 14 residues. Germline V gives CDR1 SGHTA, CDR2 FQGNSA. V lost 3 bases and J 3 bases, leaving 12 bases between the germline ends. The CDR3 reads CASSLPGPVYEQYF. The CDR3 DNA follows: TGTGCCAGCAGCTTGCCGGGTCCAGTCTACGAGCAGTACTTC.

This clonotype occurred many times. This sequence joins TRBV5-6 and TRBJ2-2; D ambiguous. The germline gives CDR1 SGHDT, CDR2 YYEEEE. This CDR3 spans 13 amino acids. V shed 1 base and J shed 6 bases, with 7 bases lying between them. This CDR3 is CASSLMGSGELFF. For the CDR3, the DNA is TGTGCCAGCAGCTTGATGGGGTCCGGGGAGCTGTTTTTT.

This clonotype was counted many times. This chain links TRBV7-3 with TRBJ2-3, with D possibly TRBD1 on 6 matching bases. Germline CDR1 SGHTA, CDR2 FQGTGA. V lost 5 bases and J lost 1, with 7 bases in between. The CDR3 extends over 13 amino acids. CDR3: CASSRTGTDTQYF. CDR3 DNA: TGTGCCAGCAGCAGGACAGGCACAGATACGCAGTATTTT.

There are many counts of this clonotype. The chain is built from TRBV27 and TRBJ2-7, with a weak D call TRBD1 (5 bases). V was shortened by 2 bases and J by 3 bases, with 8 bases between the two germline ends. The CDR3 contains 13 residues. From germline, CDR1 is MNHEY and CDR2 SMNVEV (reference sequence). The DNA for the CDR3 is TGTGCCAGCAGTTTAAGCAGGGACTACGAGCAGTACTTC. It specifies CASSLSRDYEQYF.

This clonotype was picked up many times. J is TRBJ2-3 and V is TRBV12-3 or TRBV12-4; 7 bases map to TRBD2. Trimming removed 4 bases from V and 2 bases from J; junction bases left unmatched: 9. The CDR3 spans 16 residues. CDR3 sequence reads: CASSWAGGGDTDTQYF. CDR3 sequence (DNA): TGTGCCAGCAGTTGGGCTGGGGGGGGGGACACAGATACGCAGTATTTT.

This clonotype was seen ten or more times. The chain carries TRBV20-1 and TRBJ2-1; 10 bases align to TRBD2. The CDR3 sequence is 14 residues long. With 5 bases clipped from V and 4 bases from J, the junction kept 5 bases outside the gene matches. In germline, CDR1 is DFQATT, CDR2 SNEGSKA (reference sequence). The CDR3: CSASKTSGYNEQFF. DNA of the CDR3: TGCAGTGCTTCTAAGACTAGCGGGTACAATGAGCAGTTCTTC.

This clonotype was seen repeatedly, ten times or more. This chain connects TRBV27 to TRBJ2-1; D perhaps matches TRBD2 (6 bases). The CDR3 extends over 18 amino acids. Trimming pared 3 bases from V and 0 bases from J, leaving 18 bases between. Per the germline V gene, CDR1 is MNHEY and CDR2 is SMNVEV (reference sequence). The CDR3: CASSLYLGPRDSYNEQFF. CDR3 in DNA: TGTGCCAGCAGTTTGTACCTAGGGCCGCGGGACTCCTACAATGAGCAGTTCTTC.

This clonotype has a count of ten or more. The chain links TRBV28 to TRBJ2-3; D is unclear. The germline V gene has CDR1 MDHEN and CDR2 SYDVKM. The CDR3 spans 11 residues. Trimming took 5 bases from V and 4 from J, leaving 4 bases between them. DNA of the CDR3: TGTGCCAGCAGTATGGCAGATACGCAGTATTTT. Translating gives CASSMADTQYF.

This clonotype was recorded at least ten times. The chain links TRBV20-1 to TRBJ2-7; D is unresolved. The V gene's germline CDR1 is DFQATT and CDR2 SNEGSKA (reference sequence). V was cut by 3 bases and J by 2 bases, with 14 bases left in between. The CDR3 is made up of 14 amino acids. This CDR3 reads CSASGPGSTYEQYF. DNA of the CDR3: TGCAGTGCTAGTGGTCCGGGTTCGACCTACGAGCAGTACTTC.

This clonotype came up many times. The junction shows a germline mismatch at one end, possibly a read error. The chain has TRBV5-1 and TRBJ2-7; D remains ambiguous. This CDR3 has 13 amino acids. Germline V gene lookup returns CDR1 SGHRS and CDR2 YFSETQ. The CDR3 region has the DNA TGCGCCAGCAGCCCCGACTTGTCCTACGAGCTGTACTTC. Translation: CASSPDLSYELYF. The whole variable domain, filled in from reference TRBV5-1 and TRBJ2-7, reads KAGVTQTPRYLIKTRGQQVTLSCSPISGHRSVSWYQQTPGQGLQFLFEYFSETQRNKGNFPGRFSGRQFSNSRSEMNVSTLELGDSALYLCASSPDLSYELYFGPGTRLTVT.

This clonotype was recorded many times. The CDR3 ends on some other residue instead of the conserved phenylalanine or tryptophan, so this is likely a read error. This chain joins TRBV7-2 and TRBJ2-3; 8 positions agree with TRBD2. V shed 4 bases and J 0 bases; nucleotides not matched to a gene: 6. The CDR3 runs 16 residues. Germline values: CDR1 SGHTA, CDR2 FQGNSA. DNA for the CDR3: TGTGCCAGCAGCTCGGCCGGACTAGCTAGCACAGATACGCAGTATCTT. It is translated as CASSSAGLASTDTQYL.

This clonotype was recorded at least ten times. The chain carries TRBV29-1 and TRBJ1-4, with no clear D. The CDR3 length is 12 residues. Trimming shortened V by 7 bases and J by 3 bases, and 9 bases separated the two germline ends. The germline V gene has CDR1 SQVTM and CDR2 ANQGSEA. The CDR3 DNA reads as TGCAGCGCCGTCGCGGCTAATGAAAAACTGTTTTTT. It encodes CSAVAANEKLFF.

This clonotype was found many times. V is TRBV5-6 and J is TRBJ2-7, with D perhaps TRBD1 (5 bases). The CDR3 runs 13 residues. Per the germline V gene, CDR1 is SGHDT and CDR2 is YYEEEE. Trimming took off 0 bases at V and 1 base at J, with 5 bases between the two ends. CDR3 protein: CASSLGQSYEQYF. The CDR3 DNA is TGTGCCAGCAGCTTGGGACAGTCCTACGAGCAGTACTTC.

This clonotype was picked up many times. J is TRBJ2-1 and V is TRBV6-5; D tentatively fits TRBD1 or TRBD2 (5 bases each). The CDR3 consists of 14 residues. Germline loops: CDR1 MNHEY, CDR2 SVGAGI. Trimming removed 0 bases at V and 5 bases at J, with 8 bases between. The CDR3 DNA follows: TGTGCCAGCAGTTACTCCGGGGCAAACAATGAGCAGTTCTTC. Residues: CASSYSGANNEQFF.

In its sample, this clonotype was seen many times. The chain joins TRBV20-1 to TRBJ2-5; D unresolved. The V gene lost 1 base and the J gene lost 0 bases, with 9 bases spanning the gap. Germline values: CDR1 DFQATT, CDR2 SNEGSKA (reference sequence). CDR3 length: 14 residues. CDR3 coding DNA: TGCAGTGCTAGAGCCTTCTTTGACCAAGAGACCCAGTACTTC. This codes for CSARAFFDQETQYF.

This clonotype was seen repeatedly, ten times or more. The CDR3 nucleotides read TGTGCCTGGGAAATAGGGACGAAGGATACGCAGTATTTT. Its translation: CAWEIGTKDTQYF. The chain couples TRBV30 to TRBJ2-3; perhaps D is TRBD1 or TRBD2 (5 bases each). Germline V CDR1 and CDR2: GTSNPN, SVGIG (reference sequence). V was clipped by 5 bases and J by 6 bases, with 15 bases between them. This CDR3 region has 13 residues.

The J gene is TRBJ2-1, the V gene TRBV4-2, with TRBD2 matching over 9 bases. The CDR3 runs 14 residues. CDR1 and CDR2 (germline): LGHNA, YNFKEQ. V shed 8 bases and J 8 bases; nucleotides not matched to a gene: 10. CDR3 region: CASRRGGGADEQFF. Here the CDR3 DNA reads TGTGCCAGCCGCCGAGGCGGGGGGGCCGATGAGCAGTTCTTC.

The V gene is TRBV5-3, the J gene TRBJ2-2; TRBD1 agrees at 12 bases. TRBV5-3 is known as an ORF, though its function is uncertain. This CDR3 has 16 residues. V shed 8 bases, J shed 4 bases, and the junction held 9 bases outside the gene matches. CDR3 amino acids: CARGAGTGGRTGELFF. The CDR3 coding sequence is TGTGCCAGGGGCGCCGGGACAGGGGGCCGCACCGGGGAGCTGTTTTTT.

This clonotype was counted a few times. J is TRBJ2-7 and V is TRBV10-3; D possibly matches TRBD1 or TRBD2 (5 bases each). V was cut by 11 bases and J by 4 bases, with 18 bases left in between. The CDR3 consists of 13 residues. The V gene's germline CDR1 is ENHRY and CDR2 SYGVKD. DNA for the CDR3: TGTGCCTCTACCGGGGACCAGAGGTACGAGCAGTACTTC. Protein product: CASTGDQRYEQYF.